The 12 T cell receptor beta chains presented below share a single source sample, sequenced in a study of control samples from healthy donors and cancer patients. TCRdb keeps only in-frame clones here, not all; method: immunoSEQ multiplex PCR. The sample contains some 76,000 clones, around nine tenths of which appear only once. Material for sequencing was PBMCs. Every receptor here comes from a man between 60 and 70 years old with lung cancer.

The chain uses TRBV7-2 and TRBJ2-5; 9 bases are shared with TRBD1. Germline V gene data show CDR1 as SGHTA and CDR2 as FQGNSA. The CDR3 consists of 16 residues. V trimming: 5 bases; J trimming: 2 bases; junction bases outside the gene matches: 9. The CDR3 DNA is TGTGCCAGCAGCCCACGACAGGGGGGACGTCAAGAGACCCAGTACTTC. Translation gives CASSPRQGGRQETQYF.

The J gene is TRBJ2-2, the V gene TRBV7-3; the match to TRBD1 covers 7 bases. CDR1 is SGHTA, CDR2 FQGTGA, per germline. The CDR3 consists of 16 residues. V lost 3 bases and J lost 0; bases outside the gene matches: 4. The chain's CDR3 is CASSFGGQANTGELFF. The CDR3 DNA reads as TGTGCCAGCAGCTTCGGTGGACAGGCGAACACCGGGGAGCTGTTTTTT.

The rearrangement joins TRBV6-5 to TRBJ1-1; 10 bases agree with TRBD1. The CDR3 totals 15 residues. With 7 bases clipped from V and 11 bases from J, the junction kept 16 bases outside the gene matches. Per the germline V gene, CDR1 is MNHEY and CDR2 is SVGAGI. The CDR3 sequence: CASIARLTGGIQAFF. CDR3 coding DNA: TGTGCCAGCATAGCTCGTCTGACAGGGGGCATTCAGGCTTTCTTT.

V gene TRBV6-5 combines with J gene TRBJ1-1; no definite D call. Germline assignment: CDR1 MNHEY and CDR2 SVGAGI. V was pared by 5 bases and J by 1 base, with 14 bases between. The CDR3 runs 15 residues. CDR3 amino acids: CASSNLGRTNTEAFF. As DNA, the CDR3 is TGTGCCAGCAGTAACTTAGGACGGACGAACACTGAAGCTTTCTTT.

The chain joins TRBV5-1 to TRBJ1-4; no firm D call. Between the trimmed V and J ends, which lost 0 bases and 0 bases, there was a span of 3 bases. There are 14 residues in the CDR3. CDR1 SGHRS and CDR2 YFSETQ come from the germline V gene. The CDR3 here is CASSLGSTNEKLFF. In DNA form, the CDR3 reads TGCGCCAGCAGCTTGGGGTCAACTAATGAAAAACTGTTTTTT. Full variable domain (rest looked up from reference TRBV5-1 and TRBJ1-4): KAGVTQTPRYLIKTRGQQVTLSCSPISGHRSVSWYQQTPGQGLQFLFEYFSETQRNKGNFPGRFSGRQFSNSRSEMNVSTLELGDSALYLCASSLGSTNEKLFFGSGTQLSVL.

This sequence joins TRBV6-5 and TRBJ1-5; D possibly corresponds to TRBD1 (6 bases). V was clipped by 6 bases and J by 0 bases, with 12 bases between them. CDR1 and CDR2 (germline): MNHEY, SVGAGI. The CDR3 totals 15 residues. The CDR3 region is CASRPTGSSNQPQHF. The CDR3 bases are TGTGCCAGCAGACCAACAGGGTCTAGCAATCAGCCCCAGCATTTT.

The table lists this clone with a few counts. The chain links TRBV6-6 to TRBJ2-7; D is tentatively TRBD1 or TRBD2 (5 bases each). This CDR3 comprises 13 residues. CDR1 MNHNY and CDR2 SVGAGI come from the germline V gene (reference sequence). The germline V and J ends were trimmed by 7 bases and 6 bases, with 16 bases remaining between them. CDR3 bases: TGTGCCAGCACCAGTGGAGGAAGGGGCGAGCAGTACGTC. Its protein is CASTSGGRGEQYV.

This clone was found once. J is TRBJ2-1 and V is TRBV4-1, with 7 bases fitting TRBD1. The CDR3 runs to 16 residues. V trimming: 4 bases; J trimming: 4 bases; junction bases outside the gene matches: 10. Germline CDR1 is MGHRA and CDR2 is YSYEKL. The CDR3, as DNA: TGCGCCAGCAGCCGTTTACAGGGGTCACCATACAATGAGCAGTTCTTC. Translation: CASSRLQGSPYNEQFF.

This rearrangement joins TRBV7-2 to TRBJ2-3; TRBD1 agrees at 8 bases. This CDR3 is built from 14 residues. Germline trimming cut 3 bases from V and 5 bases from J; bases unmatched to any gene: 4. The germline gives CDR1 SGHTA, CDR2 FQGNSA. The DNA of the CDR3 is TGTGCCAGCAGCTTGGCAGGGACAGGAGATACGCAGTATTTT. Translating gives CASSLAGTGDTQYF.

The rearrangement joins TRBV9 to TRBJ1-2, with D possibly matching TRBD1 (5 bases). Germline-derived CDR1 and CDR2 are SGDLS and YYNGEE. Trimming removed 3 bases from V and 5 bases from J, with 8 bases in between. This CDR3 is 12 amino acids long. The CDR3 is CASSDQGYGYTF. CDR3 DNA sequence: TGTGCCAGCAGCGATCAGGGTTATGGCTACACCTTC.

The chain recombines TRBV6-5 with TRBJ1-5, with 7 bases aligning to TRBD1. Trimming cost V 6 bases and J 3 bases; bases outside gene matches: 5. The germline gives CDR1 MNHEY, CDR2 SVGAGI. The CDR3 has 14 amino acids. The CDR3, as DNA: TGTGCCAGCAGACGGACAGGAATCAATCAGCCCCAGCATTTT. As protein: CASRRTGINQPQHF.

The chain is built from TRBV28 and TRBJ1-3; 8 nucleotides agree with TRBD1. The CDR3 totals 15 residues. J was trimmed by 4 bases and V by 5 bases; bases with no gene match: 7. CDR1 and CDR2 (germline): MDHEN, SYDVKM. CDR3 protein: CASSLGTGAGNTIYF. CDR3 coding DNA: TGTGCCAGCAGTCTCGGGACAGGCGCCGGAAACACCATATATTTT.